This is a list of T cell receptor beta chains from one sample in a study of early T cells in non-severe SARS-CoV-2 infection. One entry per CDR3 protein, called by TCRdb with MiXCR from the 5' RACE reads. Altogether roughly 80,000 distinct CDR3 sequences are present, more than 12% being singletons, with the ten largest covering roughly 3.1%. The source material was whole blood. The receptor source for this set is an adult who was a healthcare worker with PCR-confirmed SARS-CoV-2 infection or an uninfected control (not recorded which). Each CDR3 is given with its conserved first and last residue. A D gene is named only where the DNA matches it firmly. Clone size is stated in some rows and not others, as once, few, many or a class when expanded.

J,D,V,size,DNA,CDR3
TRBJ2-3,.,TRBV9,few,TGTGCCAGCAGCGTAGTGGGTACAGATACGCAGTATTTT,CASSVVGTDTQYF
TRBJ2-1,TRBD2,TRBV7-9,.,TGTGCCAGCAGCCGAGGGCAAGCGGGGGCCGGCTACAATGAGCAGTTCTTC,CASSRGQAGAGYNEQFF
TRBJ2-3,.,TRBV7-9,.,TGTGCCAGCAGCCCAAGCCTGGTGCGGAGACCCCAAGATACGCAGTATTTT,CASSPSLVRRPQDTQYF
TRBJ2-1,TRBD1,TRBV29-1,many,TGCAGCGTTGTCTACAGGGGCTCCTACAATGAGCAGTTCTTC,CSVVYRGSYNEQFF
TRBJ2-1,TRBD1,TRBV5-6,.,TGTGCCAGCAGCTTGTCCGGACAGGCCAATGAGCAGTTCTTC,CASSLSGQANEQFF
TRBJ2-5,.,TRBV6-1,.,TGTGCCAGCAGGCCCCCAAGCCGCAAAGAGACCCAGTACTTC,CASRPPSRKETQYF
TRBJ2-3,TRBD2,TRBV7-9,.,TGTGCCAGCAGCTTAGCGTCAGTACTAGCGGGGCTCACAGATACGCAGTATTTT,CASSLASVLAGLTDTQYF
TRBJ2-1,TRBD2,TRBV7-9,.,TGTGCCAGCAGCCCGCAGGGAGGGACTAGCGCCTACAATGAGCAGTTCTTC,CASSPQGGTSAYNEQFF
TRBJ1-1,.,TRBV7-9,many,TGTGCCAGCAGCTTGGGTTCTAACACTGAAGCTTTCTTT,CASSLGSNTEAFF
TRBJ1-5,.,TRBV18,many,TGTGCCAGCTCACCAGGTCAGTTTTATAGCAATCAGCCCCAGCATTTT,CASSPGQFYSNQPQHF
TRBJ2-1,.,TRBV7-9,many,TGTGCCAGCAGCTTAGATAGGCGGCAGTTCTTC,CASSLDRRQFF
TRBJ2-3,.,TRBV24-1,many,TGTGCCACCGGGACTAGCACAGATACGCAGTATTTT,CATGTSTDTQYF
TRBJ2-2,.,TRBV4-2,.,TGTGCCAGCAGCCAAGATTCGGGAGCCGGGGAGCTGTTTTTT,CASSQDSGAGELFF
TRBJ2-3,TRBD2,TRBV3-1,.,TGTGCCAGCAGCCCACTAGCGGGGGGAACGACAGATACGCAGTATTTT,CASSPLAGGTTDTQYF
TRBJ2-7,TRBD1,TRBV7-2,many,TGTGCCAGCAGCTTAGCGTCCGGGACAGGGGCCTACGAGCAGTACTTC,CASSLASGTGAYEQYF
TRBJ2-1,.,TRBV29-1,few,TGCAGCGCCCCCCCATCCGGATTCACTGAGCAGTTCTTC,CSAPPSGFTEQFF
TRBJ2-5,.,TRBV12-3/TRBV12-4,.,TGTGCCAGCAGTTTCCTAGGGCAAGAGACCCAGTACTTC,CASSFLGQETQYF
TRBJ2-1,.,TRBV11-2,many,TGTGCCAGCAGCTCCAGATCCCCAAACGAAGATGAGCAGTTCTTC,CASSSRSPNEDEQFF
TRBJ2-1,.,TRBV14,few,TGTGCCAGCAGTCCCCACAGGGTAACCTACAATGAGCAGTTCTTC,CASSPHRVTYNEQFF
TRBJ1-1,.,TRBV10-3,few,TGTGCCATCCCGGGAGGGCCCGGAGCTTTCTTT,CAIPGGPGAFF
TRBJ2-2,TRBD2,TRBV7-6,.,TGTGCCAGCAGCTTAGAAGCGGGAGTCGTCGGGGAGCTGTTTTTT,CASSLEAGVVGELFF
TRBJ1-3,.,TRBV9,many,TGTGCCAGCAGCGGGGGACCGTACTCTGGAAACACCATATATTTT,CASSGGPYSGNTIYF
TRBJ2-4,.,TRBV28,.,TGTGCCAGCAGTTTCTCGGGGCCCAAAAACATTCAGTACTTC,CASSFSGPKNIQYF
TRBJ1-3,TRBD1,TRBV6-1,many,TGTGCCAGCACTCCAGGGGGAGGAAACACCATATATTTT,CASTPGGGNTIYF
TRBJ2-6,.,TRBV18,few,TGTGCCAGCTCATTCGGGCGGGGGACAGAGGCCAACGTCCTGACTTTC,CASSFGRGTEANVLTF
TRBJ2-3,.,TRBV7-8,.,TGTGCCAGCAGCTTAGCGCTAATAGGTCAGGTTGGGGGGACCCACTTTAGCACAGATACGCAGTATTTT,CASSLALIGQVGGTHFSTDTQYF
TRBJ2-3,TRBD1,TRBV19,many,TGTGCCAGTAGTCGGGGCGACAGGGACACAGATACGCAGTATTTT,CASSRGDRDTDTQYF
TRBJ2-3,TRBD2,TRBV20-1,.,TGCAGTGCTAGAGATCCGGAGCGGGGGGCCCCCGATACGCAGTATTTT,CSARDPERGAPDTQYF
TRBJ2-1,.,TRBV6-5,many,TGTGCCAGCAGGGCAAACGGCTATGAGCAGTTCTTC,CASRANGYEQFF
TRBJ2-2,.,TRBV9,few,TGTGCCAGCAGCGTAGCTGGGGGCACCGGGGAGCTGTTTTTT,CASSVAGGTGELFF
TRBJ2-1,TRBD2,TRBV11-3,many,TGTGCCAGCAGCCCGACTAGCGGGGGTAGTAATGAGCAGTTCTTC,CASSPTSGGSNEQFF